Following are 18 T cell receptor beta chains from one sample sequenced in a study of blood T cell repertoires in COVID-19. The protocol was immunoSEQ multiplex PCR, while the TCRdb copy is restricted to in-frame clones and leaves out a portion. The table has tens of thousands of clones, 90% seen once. The specimen sequenced was peripheral blood. These receptors were collected from a human donor in a cohort sampled during active COVID-19.

The chain joins TRBV11-2 to TRBJ1-1; tentatively, D is TRBD1 (6 bases). The CDR3 has 14 residues. In germline, CDR1 is SGHAT, CDR2 FQNNGV. V lost 1 base to trimming and J lost 5 bases, with 11 bases between them. CDR3 in DNA: TGTGCCAGCAGCTTAGCACTCCAGGGGACTGAAGCTTTCTTT. Residues: CASSLALQGTEAFF.

The chain has TRBV15 and TRBJ2-1; TRBD2 matches 13 bases. With V trimmed by 2 bases and J by 5 bases, 3 bases remained unmatched. The CDR3 consists of 16 residues. Looked up from germline, CDR1 is LNHNV and CDR2 is YYDKDF (reference sequence). The CDR3 loop is CATSRKGLAGHNEQFF. Here the CDR3 DNA reads TGTGCCACCAGCAGAAAGGGACTAGCGGGGCACAATGAGCAGTTCTTC.

The rearrangement uses TRBV27 and TRBJ2-6, with 9 nucleotides matching TRBD1. Germline values: CDR1 MNHEY, CDR2 SMNVEV (reference sequence). The CDR3 length is 18 residues. Trimming at V came to 4 bases and at J to 0 bases, leaving 7 bases not matched to a gene. The CDR3 sequence is CASSSPGQGFSGANVLTF. The DNA for the CDR3 is TGTGCCAGCAGTTCGCCGGGACAGGGTTTCTCTGGGGCCAACGTCCTGACTTTC.

The J gene is TRBJ2-1, the V gene TRBV20-1, with unresolved D. Deletions cut 3 bases from V and 7 bases from J, with 13 bases between. The CDR3 spans 13 residues. Germline-derived CDR1 and CDR2 are DFQATT and SNEGSKA (reference sequence). The CDR3 DNA follows: TGCAGTGCTAGTCTAACTTACCGGAATGAGCAGTTCTTC. It translates to CSASLTYRNEQFF.

This clone has a single count. The genes are TRBV30 and TRBJ1-5; the match to TRBD1 covers 9 bases. The length of the CDR3 is 14 residues. With V trimmed by 5 bases and J by 4 bases, 6 bases remained unmatched. The germline V gene has CDR1 GTSNPN and CDR2 SVGIG (reference sequence). The CDR3 reads CAWSWTGVNQPQHF. For the CDR3, the DNA is TGTGCCTGGTCTTGGACAGGGGTTAATCAGCCCCAGCATTTT.

The rearrangement uses TRBV30 and TRBJ1-2; D is perhaps TRBD1 (6 bases). The ends were cut back, 0 bases at V and 7 bases at J, with 15 bases in the middle. The CDR3 is made up of 14 amino acids. Germline CDR1 and CDR2: GTSNPN and SVGIG (reference sequence). The CDR3 reads CAWSVLGAGSGYTF. CDR3 nucleotides: TGTGCCTGGAGTGTCTTGGGGGCAGGGAGTGGCTACACCTTC.

This clone came up once. The CDR3 nucleotides are TGTGCCAGCAAACCAGGACTAGCGCCCCGCAGTGAGCAGTTCTTC. It encodes CASKPGLAPRSEQFF. V usage is TRBV2 and J usage is TRBJ2-1; TRBD2 matches 9 bases. V was clipped by 7 bases and J by 9 bases; unmatched bases: 13. There are 15 residues in the CDR3. The germline V gene encodes CDR1 SNHLY and CDR2 FYNNEI.

The chain couples TRBV12-5 to TRBJ2-7; 8 nucleotides line up with TRBD1. The germline gives CDR1 LGHNT, CDR2 FRNRAP. The CDR3 covers 13 residues. Germline trimming cut 7 bases from V and 7 bases from J; bases unmatched to any gene: 9. The CDR3 DNA reads as TGTGCTAGTGCCGGGGGCAGGGGGCGTGAGCAGTACTTC. Protein: CASAGGRGREQYF.

J is TRBJ2-7 and V is TRBV11-2; 7 bases map to TRBD2. CDR3 length: 14 residues. The J segment lost 0 bases and the V segment lost 5 bases, leaving 4 bases of the junction unmatched. CDR1 and CDR2 from the germline V gene are SGHAT and FQNNGV. In nucleotides, the CDR3 is TGTGCCAGCAGCCGTGAGCGGGGCTCCTACGAGCAGTACTTC. The encoded protein is CASSRERGSYEQYF.

The V and J genes are TRBV5-6 and TRBJ1-2; no definite D call. V was pared by 0 bases and J by 4 bases, with 10 bases between. The germline gives CDR1 SGHDT, CDR2 YYEEEE. This CDR3 has 14 residues. The CDR3 spells CASSLGAGAYGYTF. DNA of the CDR3: TGTGCCAGCAGCTTGGGGGCCGGTGCCTATGGCTACACCTTC.

This sequence joins TRBV6-4 and TRBJ1-1, with no clear D. The CDR3 covers 13 residues. The V gene's germline CDR1 is MRHNA and CDR2 SNTAGT. The germline V and J ends were trimmed by 4 bases and 3 bases, with 9 bases remaining between them. CDR3 in DNA: TGTGCCAGCAGTGCGCTTACTGACACTGAAGCTTTCTTT. Protein product: CASSALTDTEAFF.

The chain couples TRBV6-5 to TRBJ1-2, with 7 positions matching TRBD1. Germline CDR1 and CDR2: MNHEY and SVGAGI. The V segment lost 5 bases and the J segment 8 bases; nucleotides outside the gene matches: 8. There are 13 residues in the CDR3. The CDR3 nucleotides are TGTGCCAGCAGTCAACAGGGGACGCGAGGCTACACCTTC. Translated: CASSQQGTRGYTF.

V gene TRBV2 combines with J gene TRBJ2-1; D may be TRBD1 (6 bases). The CDR3 sequence is 14 residues long. Trimming removed 6 bases from V and 4 bases from J, with 13 bases in between. Germline CDR1 reads SNHLY; CDR2 reads FYNNEI. The CDR3 region has the DNA TGTGCCAGCAGCCTCGAGGACAGTTACAATGAGCAGTTCTTC. Amino acids: CASSLEDSYNEQFF.

The rearrangement links TRBV25-1 to TRBJ2-5, with no clear D. V lost 5 bases and J 1 base, leaving 5 bases between the germline ends. CDR3 length equals 12 residues. Germline V gives CDR1 MGHDK, CDR2 SYGVNS. The DNA for the CDR3 is TGTGCCAGCAGTCTTCTCCAAGAGACCCAGTACTTC. This sequence encodes CASSLLQETQYF.

Written as DNA, the CDR3 is TGTGCCAGCAGGCTGACAGAACGAGAGACCCAGTACTTC. Protein: CASRLTERETQYF. V and J are TRBV12-3 or TRBV12-4 and TRBJ2-5; D is perhaps TRBD1 (5 bases). Deletions cut 6 bases from V and 4 bases from J, with 12 bases between. This CDR3 region has 13 residues.

This clone occurred once. V is TRBV30 and J is TRBJ2-1; 10 nucleotides line up with TRBD2. This CDR3 is 14 amino acids long. Losses at the gene ends were 2 bases for V and 8 bases for J; bases not matched to a gene: 6. Germline CDR1 reads GTSNPN; CDR2 reads SVGIG (reference sequence). For the CDR3, the DNA is TGTGCCTGGAGTAAGCTAGCGGGAGTGGATGAGCAGTTCTTC. It codes for CAWSKLAGVDEQFF.

The DNA of the CDR3 is TGTGCCAGCATCGGGACAGGGATGAACACTGAAGCTTTCTTT. Translating gives CASIGTGMNTEAFF. The chain links TRBV3-1 (or the pseudogene TRBV3-2) to TRBJ1-1, with TRBD1 identical over 9 bases. Germline assignment: CDR1 LGHDT and CDR2 YNNKEL (reference sequence). CDR3 size: 14 residues. The V segment lost 7 bases and the J segment 0 bases; nucleotides outside the gene matches: 3.

A word on this clone: Its ends do not fully match the called genes, so a read error is possible. This rearrangement joins TRBV19 to TRBJ2-1, with 12 bases fitting TRBD2. This CDR3 has 12 amino acids. Per germline, CDR1 LNHDA and CDR2 SQIVND (reference sequence). CDR3 loop: CASKRLAGDTIF. Here the CDR3 DNA reads TGTGCCAGCAAAAGACTAGCGGGAGACACAATCTTC. Full variable domain (rest looked up from reference TRBV19 and TRBJ2-1): DGGITQSPKYLFRKEGQNVTLSCEQNLNHDAMYWYRQDPGQGLRLIYYSQIVNDFQKGDIAEGYSVSREKKESFPLTVTSAQKNPTAFYLCASKRLAGDTIFGPGTRLTVL.